This T cell receptor beta chain is from a study of blood T cells in healthy people across ages (dated by TCRdb to between 2014 and 2017). Broadly, across the study: In model experiments, template switching captured about one uniquely barcoded TCR beta cDNA molecule for every two T cells. To track age-related changes in TCR beta repertoire diversity, the study relied on deep sequencing normalized with unique cDNA molecular identifiers. The donors were split into four age groups: young (average around 15 years), middle-aged (39), aged (approximately 60) and long-lived (approximately 80). To avoid experimental bias, donors of different ages were spread randomly across the sequencing lanes. Two additional independent replicas of 1 million unique cDNA reads from the same blood draw were analyzed for two donors (one aged 18 to 30 and one aged 80 or older).

Systemically healthy Caucasian individuals from Russia, 35 to 50 in total and aged about 6 to 90 years, were included as donors. Approximately 11 milliliters of peripheral blood were drawn from each donor into EDTA-treated Vacutainer tubes. Ficoll-Paque density-gradient centrifugation was used to isolate PBMCs, with at least 6.5 million per sample. Total RNA, at least 6 micrograms per sample, was extracted from PBMCs with Trizol reagent. Naive CD45RAhigh/CD27high T cell percentages were measured by flow cytometry on a PBMC aliquot from every donor. The CDR3 holds 14 amino acids from the cysteine to the phenylalanine. Just the 42-base CDR3 DNA is kept, in frame starting at base 1. The germline V gene (reference sequence) yields DFQATT for CDR1 and SNEGSKA for CDR2. V ends up 5 bases short and J 6 bases short, with an unmatched junction base count of 7. Notes on this clonotype: Its antigen is unknown. It has no much larger one-base neighbor in the sample; base qualities were not kept.

The investigation overall reported the following: Because profiling used bulk unsorted PBMCs, naive and antigen-experienced compartments could not be compared conclusively. Observed TCR beta diversity correlated strongly with the percentage of naive T cells measured by flow cytometry. The long-lived group showed more naive CD4+ T cells, fewer expanded clones and increased TCR diversity than the aged group, suggesting age selection. As age increased, observed TCR beta diversity per million T cells dropped in a roughly linear way, and a significant reduction was already evident by age 40. Donor CMV infection status was unknown, potentially confounding age-related changes in expanded clonotypes. Estimates of total diversity from one million sequenced T cells were regarded as lower bounds and underestimates.

The library came from 5' RACE. Reads for this sample came from an Illumina HiSeq 2500. A second roughly 6 to 12 cycle PCR used a sample-barcoded 5' primer and a J-beta primer mix. A unique molecular identifier was introduced onto each TCR beta cDNA molecule by a template-switch 5' adaptor carrying 12 random nucleotides. At least 3 million CDR3-containing paired-end reads were obtained from each sample. First-strand cDNA synthesis was performed from all RNA using the Mint cDNA synthesis kit, with priming by a TRBC-specific oligonucleotide. All cDNA was treated with uracil-DNA glycosylase and then went through a first 18-cycle PCR with the universal primers M1SS and BC2_uni_R. The authors processed their data as follows. For normalization, 1 million high-quality reads, each with a distinct molecular identifier, were randomly selected from each sample. Reads sharing molecular identifiers were discarded rather than binned into consensus sequences. MiTCR, run with a Q25 quality threshold and the strictest error-elimination algorithm, handled CDR3 identification, clonotype clustering and error correction. A nonparametric unseen species model with Euler transformation was used to estimate a lower bound on total TCR beta diversity. Using fastp trimming at Q25 and MiXCR clonotype assembly, TCRdb reanalyzed the public sequencing data and kept in-frame beta chains. CDR3 protein duplicates are merged, each entry listing the most common genes and DNA. TCRdb, not the original authors, processed these V and J calls. This sample has around 750,000 distinct CDR3 sequences in its table, and 50% to 65% of those were observed once. The top ten clonotypes cover approximately 41% of the sample.

The sequence joins TRBV20-1 to TRBJ1-6, with TRBD1 identical over 7 junction bases. The sequence came from a man at least 80 years old in good health. Sequencing was carried out using blood. The DNA reads TGCAGTGCTCCTGAAGCAGGGGGTAATTCACCCCTCCACTTT. The translation is CSAPEAGGNSPLHF.